A single sample gave rise to the 2 T cell receptor beta chains below, sequenced in a study of CD8+ T cells in alopecia areata. Specified treatment: oral pan-JAK inhibitor, 5-10 mg twice daily. Extraction and reverse transcription of RNA yielded cDNA as the sequencing template. Sequencing was performed with immunoSEQ multiplex PCR; in TCRdb, only in-frame clones are kept and a portion is missing. The profile shows around 200,000 clones, roughly 62% of them singletons. The specimen was CD8+ T cells sorted from blood, collected at week 24, from a patient treated with tofacitinib. These receptors all stem from a human donor with alopecia areata.

V is TRBV29-1 and J is TRBJ2-1; D gene uncertain. V lost 8 bases to trimming and J lost 7 bases, with 15 bases between them. CDR3 length: 12 residues. Germline CDR1 is SQVTM and CDR2 is ANQGSEA. The CDR3, as DNA: TGCAGCTTACCTGACGGTAGGAATGAGCAGTTCTTC. This sequence encodes CSLPDGRNEQFF.

This chain connects TRBV25-1 to TRBJ1-2; D is perhaps TRBD1 (5 bases). Trimming took off 7 bases at V and 4 bases at J, with 13 bases between the two ends. From germline, CDR1 is MGHDK and CDR2 SYGVNS. The CDR3 totals 13 residues. CDR3 nucleotides: TGTGCCAGCACCGACGGTAGGGGCTATGGCTACACCTTC. It encodes CASTDGRGYGYTF.